The 22 T cell receptor beta chains below were found in one sample sequenced in a study of cytomegalovirus exposure and HLA in healthy donors. Researchers ran the PCR with 60 Vbeta and 13 Jbeta primers. Generated by immunoSEQ multiplex PCR, the TCRdb table keeps only in-frame clones and is missing some. The table has some 160,000 clones, approximately 80% seen once. The material sequenced was PBMCs. The receptors come from a man in his 60s in good health and CMV-seronegative.

The chain links TRBV14 to TRBJ1-4; D is uncertain. The CDR3 consists of 14 residues. Trimming pared 1 base from V and 7 bases from J, leaving 10 bases between. Germline CDR1 is SGHDN and CDR2 is FVKESK. Here the CDR3 reads CASSQVSGVEKLFF. The CDR3 bases are TGTGCCAGCAGCCAAGTCTCAGGCGTTGAAAAACTGTTTTTT.

The rearrangement joins TRBV19 to TRBJ1-5; 11 nucleotides match TRBD1. The CDR3 extends over 18 amino acids. Germline V CDR1 and CDR2: LNHDA, SQIVND (reference sequence). V lost 5 bases and J lost 2; bases outside the gene matches: 11. The CDR3 protein is CASSPRRDRGFGNQPQHF. CDR3 nucleotides: TGTGCCAGTAGTCCTCGCCGGGACAGGGGGTTTGGCAATCAGCCCCAGCATTTT.

V and J are TRBV5-1 and TRBJ2-3, with 11 positions matching TRBD2. In germline, CDR1 is SGHRS, CDR2 YFSETQ. The junction had 14 bases not matched to a gene; V was cut back by 3 bases and J by 11 bases. The CDR3 has 16 residues. The CDR3: CASSWPVAGGPKMQYF. Written as DNA, the CDR3 is TGCGCCAGCAGCTGGCCGGTAGCGGGGGGGCCTAAGATGCAGTATTTT.

The chain has TRBV15 and TRBJ1-1; a weak D match, TRBD1 (6 bases). Germline-derived CDR1 and CDR2 are LNHNV and YYDKDF (reference sequence). The CDR3 is 14 amino acids. Trimming pared 5 bases from V and 1 base from J, leaving 11 bases between. DNA for the CDR3: TGTGCCACCAGCGAGAGACAGGCGAACACTGAAGCTTTCTTT. Its protein is CATSERQANTEAFF. The variable domain in full, with the rest retrieved from reference TRBV15 and TRBJ1-1, is DAMVIQNPRYQVTQFGKPVTLSCSQTLNHNVMYWYQQKSSQAPKLLFHYYDKDFNNEADTPDNFQSRRPNTSFCFLDIRSPGLGDTAMYLCATSERQANTEAFFGQGTRLTVV.

The CDR3 reads CSADRSYEQYF. The CDR3 DNA follows: TGCAGCGCCGACAGAAGCTACGAGCAGTACTTC. The rearrangement uses TRBV20-1 and TRBJ2-7; a weak D match, TRBD1 (5 bases). The CDR3 is 11 amino acids. CDR1 is DFQATT, CDR2 SNEGSKA, per germline (reference sequence).

This clone appeared a single time. This specimen includes other DNA sequences encoding the same CDR3. The chain employs TRBV9 and TRBJ2-7, with a tentative D call TRBD2 (7 bases). The V end was cut by 7 bases, the J end by 4 bases, with 18 bases between. CDR1 and CDR2 (germline): SGDLS, YYNGEE. The CDR3 contains 14 residues. The CDR3 coding sequence is TGTGCCAGCGCCCGCGGGGGCGTTGGGTACGAGCAGTACTTC. Its translation is CASARGGVGYEQYF.

The V and J genes are TRBV4-1 and TRBJ1-5, with 7 bases aligning to TRBD1. The CDR3 runs to 15 residues. Germline CDR1 MGHRA, CDR2 YSYEKL. J lost 2 bases, V lost 6 bases, and 7 bases had no gene match. The CDR3, as DNA: TGCGCCAGCAGACTTACTACAGGGGGCAATCAGCCCCAGCATTTT. Its translation: CASRLTTGGNQPQHF.

This clone occurred once. The chain links TRBV7-2 to TRBJ2-7; TRBD2 might be the D (7 bases). CDR1 is SGHTA, CDR2 FQGNSA, per germline. V dropped 2 bases and J dropped 5 bases, with 13 bases sitting between them. This CDR3 comprises 14 residues. CDR3 in amino acids: CASSLRGREDEQYF. Written as DNA, the CDR3 is TGTGCCAGCAGCTTAAGGGGGAGGGAGGACGAGCAGTACTTC.

The chain joins TRBV7-2 to TRBJ2-7; D is possibly TRBD1 (6 bases). CDR1 and CDR2 from the germline V gene are SGHTA and FQGNSA. The CDR3 runs to 14 residues. The V end lost 5 bases, the J end lost 6 bases, and 17 bases lay between the germline ends. CDR3 protein: CASSIRQVGAEQYF. The CDR3 coding sequence is TGTGCCAGCAGCATTAGACAGGTTGGGGCCGAGCAGTACTTC.

The rearrangement joins TRBV5-6 to TRBJ1-5; D ambiguous. The V gene's germline CDR1 is SGHDT and CDR2 YYEEEE. The CDR3 totals 14 residues. Deletions cut 2 bases from V and 7 bases from J, with 13 bases between. For the CDR3, the DNA is TGTGCCAGCAGCTTTGGAGTTAGTGGGCAGCCCCAGCATTTT. This translates into CASSFGVSGQPQHF. The whole variable domain, remainder taken from reference TRBV5-6 and TRBJ1-5, is DAGVTQSPTHLIKTRGQQVTLRCSPKSGHDTVSWYQQALGQGPQFIFQYYEEEERQRGNFPDRFSGHQFPNYSSELNVNALLLGDSALYLCASSFGVSGQPQHFGDGTRLSIL.

This sequence joins TRBV5-6 and TRBJ2-1; maybe TRBD2 (5 bases). There are 15 residues in the CDR3. In germline, CDR1 is SGHDT, CDR2 YYEEEE. V was pared by 4 bases and J by 0 bases, with 11 bases between. CDR3 protein: CASSVGVLSYNEQFF. The CDR3 nucleotides are TGTGCCAGCAGCGTGGGAGTTCTCTCCTACAATGAGCAGTTCTTC.

This clone came up a few times. This chain connects TRBV5-6 to TRBJ1-4; no clear D. The CDR3 contains 16 residues. Trimming left V 4 bases short and J 4 bases short, with 17 bases between. CDR1 SGHDT and CDR2 YYEEEE come from the germline V gene. The CDR3 region has the DNA TGTGCCAGCAGCCTCGATGCAGGACTGAGTAATGAAAAACTGTTTTTT. Its translation is CASSLDAGLSNEKLFF.

The J gene is TRBJ2-7, the V gene TRBV19; 7 nucleotides line up with TRBD1. J was trimmed by 7 bases and V by 4 bases; bases with no gene match: 10. Germline V CDR1 and CDR2: LNHDA, SQIVND (reference sequence). There are 14 residues in the CDR3. CDR3 in amino acids: CASSTPQQGSEQYF. DNA for the CDR3: TGTGCCAGTAGTACTCCTCAACAGGGGTCAGAGCAGTACTTC.

This clone was detected a few times. This rearrangement joins TRBV6-5 to TRBJ2-1, with no clear D. The CDR3 covers 15 residues. The germline V and J ends were trimmed by 5 bases and 0 bases, with 11 bases remaining between them. Germline V gene sequence: CDR1 MNHEY, CDR2 SVGAGI. The DNA for the CDR3 is TGTGCCAGCAGTCCCACTGGAGCCTCCTACAATGAGCAGTTCTTC. Protein: CASSPTGASYNEQFF.

The rearrangement links TRBV25-1 to TRBJ2-5, with TRBD1 identical over 7 bases. The ends lost 3 bases at V and 1 base at J; junction bases unmatched: 8. The CDR3 covers 16 residues. The germline V gene has CDR1 MGHDK and CDR2 SYGVNS. The CDR3, as DNA: TGTGCCAGCAGTGACGCGAGACAGGGTGCCCAAGAGACCCAGTACTTC. Encoded protein: CASSDARQGAQETQYF.

The rearrangement joins TRBV7-2 to TRBJ2-7; D gene unclear. Trimming stripped 7 bases from V and 4 bases from J, with 14 bases between. The CDR3 spans 13 residues. The germline V gene encodes CDR1 SGHTA and CDR2 FQGNSA. Here the CDR3 DNA reads TGTGCCAGCACCAACCCTTCGAGGTACGAGCAGTACTTC. The encoded protein is CASTNPSRYEQYF.

The chain is built from TRBV30 and TRBJ2-5, with TRBD1 matching 7 bases. The end of the DNA aligns better with TRBJ2-7, so the J call may be wrong. This CDR3 spans 16 amino acids. Germline V gives CDR1 GTSNPN, CDR2 SVGIG (reference sequence). The CDR3: CAWSRGAGTANVEQYF. The CDR3 DNA reads TGTGCCTGGAGCAGGGGAGCCGGGACAGCCAATGTCGAGCAGTACTTC.

The chain has TRBV19 and TRBJ1-4; D uncertain. The V end lost 3 bases, the J end lost 8 bases, and 13 bases lay between the germline ends. The CDR3 spans 14 residues. Germline CDR1 LNHDA, CDR2 SQIVND (reference sequence). CDR3 region: CASSIGTSKEKLFF. The CDR3 nucleotides read TGTGCCAGTAGTATTGGCACATCGAAGGAAAAACTGTTTTTT.

This chain uses TRBV5-1 with TRBJ1-5, with 9 nucleotides matching TRBD1. V was clipped by 8 bases and J by 1 base; unmatched bases: 7. CDR1 SGHRS and CDR2 YFSETQ come from the germline V gene. The CDR3 spans 15 residues. Here the CDR3 DNA reads TGCGCCAGTAGACAGGGGGTAAGCAGCAATCAGCCCCAGCATTTT. Translated: CASRQGVSSNQPQHF.

This clone was seen only a few times. The sample carries other DNA sequences with the same CDR3. This chain uses TRBV5-1 with TRBJ2-5; 10 nucleotides align to TRBD1. With V trimmed by 0 bases and J by 2 bases, 19 bases remained unmatched. CDR1 and CDR2 (germline): SGHRS, YFSETQ. The CDR3 is 21 amino acids. The CDR3 DNA is TGCGCCAGCAGCTTGGCATACCGGGACAGGGGCTATCAAATAGATCAAGAGACCCAGTACTTC. Residues: CASSLAYRDRGYQIDQETQYF.

This sequence joins TRBV6-4 and TRBJ2-7, with TRBD2 matching 8 bases. Germline CDR1 MRHNA, CDR2 SNTAGT. The V gene end was trimmed by 6 bases and the J gene end by 3 bases; junction bases not matched to a gene: 4. This CDR3 region has 13 residues. The CDR3, as DNA: TGTGCCAGCAGCCCGGGGGGGTACTACGAGCAGTACTTC. The encoded protein is CASSPGGYYEQYF.

The chain combines TRBV5-6 with TRBJ2-7; unclear D gene. The germline V gene has CDR1 SGHDT and CDR2 YYEEEE. The CDR3 spans 13 residues. Deletions cut 4 bases from V and 6 bases from J, with 14 bases between. The CDR3 region is CASSPTTRGEQYF. Written as DNA, the CDR3 is TGTGCCAGCAGCCCTACAACCCGAGGCGAGCAGTACTTC.